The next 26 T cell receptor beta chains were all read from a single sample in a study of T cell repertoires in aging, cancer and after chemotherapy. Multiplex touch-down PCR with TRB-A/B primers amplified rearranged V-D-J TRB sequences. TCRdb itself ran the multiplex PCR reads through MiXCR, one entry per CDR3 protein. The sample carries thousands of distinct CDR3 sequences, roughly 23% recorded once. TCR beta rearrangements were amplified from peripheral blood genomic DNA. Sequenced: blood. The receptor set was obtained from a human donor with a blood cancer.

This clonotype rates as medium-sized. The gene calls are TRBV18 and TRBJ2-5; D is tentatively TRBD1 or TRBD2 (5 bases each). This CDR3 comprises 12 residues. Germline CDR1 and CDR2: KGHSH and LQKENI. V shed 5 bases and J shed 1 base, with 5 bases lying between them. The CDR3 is CASSGTQETQYF. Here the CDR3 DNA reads TGTGCCAGCTCAGGGACCCAAGAGACCCAGTACTTC.

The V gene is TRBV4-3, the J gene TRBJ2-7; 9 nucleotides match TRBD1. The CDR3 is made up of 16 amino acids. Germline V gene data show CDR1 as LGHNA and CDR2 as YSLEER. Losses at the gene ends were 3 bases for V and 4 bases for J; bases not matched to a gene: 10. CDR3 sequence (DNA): TGCGCCAGCAGCCAGGGATTAACAGGGGGCGCGTACGAGCAGTACTTC. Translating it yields CASSQGLTGGAYEQYF.

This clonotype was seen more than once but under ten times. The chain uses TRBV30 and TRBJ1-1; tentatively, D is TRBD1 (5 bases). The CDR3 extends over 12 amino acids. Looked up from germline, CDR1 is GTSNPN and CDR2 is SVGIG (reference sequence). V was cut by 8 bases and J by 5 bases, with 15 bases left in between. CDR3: CAAPGGGTEAFF. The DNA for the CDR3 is TGTGCCGCCCCGGGGGGGGGGACTGAAGCTTTCTTT. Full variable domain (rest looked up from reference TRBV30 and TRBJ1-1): SQTIHQWPATLVQPVGSPLSLECTVEGTSNPNLYWYRQAAGRGLQLLFYSVGIGQISSEVPQNLSASRPQDRQFILSSKKLLLSDSGFYLCAAPGGGTEAFFGQGTRLTVV.

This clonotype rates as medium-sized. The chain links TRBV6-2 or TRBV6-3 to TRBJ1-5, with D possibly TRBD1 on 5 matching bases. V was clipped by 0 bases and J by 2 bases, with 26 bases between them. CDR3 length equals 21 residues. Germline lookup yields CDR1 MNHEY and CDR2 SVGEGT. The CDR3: CASSYSIEAGLSSWGNQPQHF. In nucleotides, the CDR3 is TGTGCCAGCAGTTACTCGATCGAGGCGGGGCTTTCTTCGTGGGGCAATCAGCCCCAGCATTTT.

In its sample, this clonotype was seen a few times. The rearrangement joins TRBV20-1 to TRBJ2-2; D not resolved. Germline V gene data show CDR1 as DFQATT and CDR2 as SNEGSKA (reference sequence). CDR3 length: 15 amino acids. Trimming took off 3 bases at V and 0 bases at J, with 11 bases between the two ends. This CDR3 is CSASPSGPNTGELFF. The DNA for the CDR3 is TGCAGTGCTAGTCCGTCCGGTCCGAACACCGGGGAGCTGTTTTTT.

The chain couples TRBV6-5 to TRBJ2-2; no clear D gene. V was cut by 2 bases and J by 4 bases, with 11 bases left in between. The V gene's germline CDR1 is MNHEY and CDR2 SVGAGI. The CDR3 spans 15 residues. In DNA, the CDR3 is TGTGCCAGCAGTTACGCGGCGTCAGGCACCGGGGAGCTGTTTTTT. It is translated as CASSYAASGTGELFF.

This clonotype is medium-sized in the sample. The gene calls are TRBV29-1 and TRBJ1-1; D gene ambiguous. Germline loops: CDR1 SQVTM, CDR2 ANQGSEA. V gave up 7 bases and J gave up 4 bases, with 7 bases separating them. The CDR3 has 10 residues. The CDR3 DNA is TGCAGCGGCCATGGCACTGAAGCTTTCTTT. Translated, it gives CSGHGTEAFF.

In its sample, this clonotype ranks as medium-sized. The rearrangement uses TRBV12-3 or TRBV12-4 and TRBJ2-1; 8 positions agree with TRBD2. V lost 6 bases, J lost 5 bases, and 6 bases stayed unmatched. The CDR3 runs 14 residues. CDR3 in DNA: TGTGCCAGCAGCTCGTTAGCGGGGAACAATGAGCAGTTCTTC. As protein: CASSSLAGNNEQFF.

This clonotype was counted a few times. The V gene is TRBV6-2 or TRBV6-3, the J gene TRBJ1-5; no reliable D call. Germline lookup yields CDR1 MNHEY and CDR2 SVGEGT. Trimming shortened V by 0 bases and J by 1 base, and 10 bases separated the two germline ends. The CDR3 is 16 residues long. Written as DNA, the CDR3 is TGTGCCAGCAGTTACTCGATGAGGCGGAGCAATCAGCCCCAGCATTTT. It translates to CASSYSMRRSNQPQHF.

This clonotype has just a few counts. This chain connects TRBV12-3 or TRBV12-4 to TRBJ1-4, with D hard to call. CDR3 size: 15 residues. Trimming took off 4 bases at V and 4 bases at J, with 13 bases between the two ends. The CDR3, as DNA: TGTGCCAGCAGTTCCTCTTTTGGGGTTAATGAAAAACTGTTTTTT. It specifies CASSSSFGVNEKLFF.

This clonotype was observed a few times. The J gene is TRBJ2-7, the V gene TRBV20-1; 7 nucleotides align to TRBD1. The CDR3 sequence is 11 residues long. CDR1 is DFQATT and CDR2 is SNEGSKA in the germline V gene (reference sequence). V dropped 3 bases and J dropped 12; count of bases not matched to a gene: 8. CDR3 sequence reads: CSARLQGIRYF. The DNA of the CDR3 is TGCAGTGCTAGGCTACAGGGGATTCGGTACTTC.

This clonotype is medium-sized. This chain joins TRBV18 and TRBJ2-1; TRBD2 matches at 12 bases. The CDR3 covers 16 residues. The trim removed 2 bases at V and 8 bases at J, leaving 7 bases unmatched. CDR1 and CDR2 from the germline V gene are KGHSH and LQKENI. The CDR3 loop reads CASSPEGLAGGYEQFF. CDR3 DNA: TGTGCCAGCTCACCAGAGGGCCTAGCGGGAGGGTATGAGCAGTTCTTC. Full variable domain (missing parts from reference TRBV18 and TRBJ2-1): NAGVMQNPRHLVRRRGQEARLRCSPMKGHSHVYWYRQLPEEGLKFMVYLQKENIIDESGMPKERFSAEFPKEGPSILRIQQVVRGDSAAYFCASSPEGLAGGYEQFFGPGTRLTVL.

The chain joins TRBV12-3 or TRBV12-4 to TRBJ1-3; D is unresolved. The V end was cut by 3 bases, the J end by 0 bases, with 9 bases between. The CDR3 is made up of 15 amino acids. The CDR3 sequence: CASSFFADSGNTIYF. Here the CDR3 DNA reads TGTGCCAGCAGTTTTTTCGCCGACTCTGGAAACACCATATATTTT.

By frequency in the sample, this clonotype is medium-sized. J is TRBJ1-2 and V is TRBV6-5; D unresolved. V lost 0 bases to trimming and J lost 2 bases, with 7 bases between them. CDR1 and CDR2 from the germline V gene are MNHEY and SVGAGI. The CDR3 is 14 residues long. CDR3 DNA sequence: TGTGCCAGCAGTTACTCCGCGGTCAACTATGGCTACACCTTC. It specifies CASSYSAVNYGYTF.

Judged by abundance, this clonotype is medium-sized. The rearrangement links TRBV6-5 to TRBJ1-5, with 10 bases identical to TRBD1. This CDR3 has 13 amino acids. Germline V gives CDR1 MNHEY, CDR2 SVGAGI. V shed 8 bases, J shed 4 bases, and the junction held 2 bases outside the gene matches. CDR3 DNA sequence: TGTGCCAGCCGGACAGGGGGAAATCAGCCCCAGCATTTT. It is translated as CASRTGGNQPQHF.

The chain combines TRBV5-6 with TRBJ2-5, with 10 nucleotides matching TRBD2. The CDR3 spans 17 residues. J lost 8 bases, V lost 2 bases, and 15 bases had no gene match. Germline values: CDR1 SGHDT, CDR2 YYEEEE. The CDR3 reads CASSLDSASGSSSTQYF. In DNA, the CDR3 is TGTGCCAGCAGCTTAGACTCGGCTAGCGGGAGTAGTAGTACCCAGTACTTC.

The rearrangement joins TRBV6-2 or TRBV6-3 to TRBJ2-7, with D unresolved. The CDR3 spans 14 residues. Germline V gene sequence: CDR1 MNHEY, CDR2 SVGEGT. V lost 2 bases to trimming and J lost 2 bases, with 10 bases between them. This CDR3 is CASSYGPLTYEQYF. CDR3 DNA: TGTGCCAGCAGTTACGGACCGCTAACCTACGAGCAGTACTTC.

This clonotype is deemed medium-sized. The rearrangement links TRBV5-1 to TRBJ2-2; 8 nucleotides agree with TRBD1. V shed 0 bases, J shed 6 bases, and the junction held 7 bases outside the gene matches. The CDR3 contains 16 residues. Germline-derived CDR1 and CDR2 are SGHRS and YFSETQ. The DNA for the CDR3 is TGCGCCAGCAGCTTGGAGGGACAGGTTGTCGCCGGGGAGCTGTTTTTT. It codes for CASSLEGQVVAGELFF.

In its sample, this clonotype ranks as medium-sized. The CDR3 nucleotides are TGTGCCAGCAGGAGACTAGCGGGAGGGCCGGGGAAAGATACGCAGTATTTT. Protein: CASRRLAGGPGKDTQYF. The gene calls are TRBV6-1 and TRBJ2-3; 14 bases agree with TRBD2. From germline, CDR1 is MNHNS and CDR2 SASEGT. The V gene end was trimmed by 6 bases and the J gene end by 5 bases; junction bases not matched to a gene: 10. The CDR3 has 17 residues.

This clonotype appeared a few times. In nucleotides, the CDR3 is TGTGCCAGCAGCCCCGGAAGGATCCAAGAGACCCAGTACTTC. Translated, it gives CASSPGRIQETQYF. The chain has TRBV4-2 and TRBJ2-5; unclear D gene. The V end lost 4 bases, the J end lost 1 base, and 10 bases lay between the germline ends. This CDR3 spans 14 amino acids. The V gene's germline CDR1 is LGHNA and CDR2 YNFKEQ.

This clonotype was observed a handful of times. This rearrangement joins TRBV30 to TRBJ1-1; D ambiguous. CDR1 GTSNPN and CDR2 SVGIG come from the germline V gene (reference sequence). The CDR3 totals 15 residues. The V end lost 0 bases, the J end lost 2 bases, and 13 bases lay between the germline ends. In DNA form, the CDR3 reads TGTGCCTGGAGTGTACGGACGGGCCCCAACACTGAAGCTTTCTTT. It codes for CAWSVRTGPNTEAFF.

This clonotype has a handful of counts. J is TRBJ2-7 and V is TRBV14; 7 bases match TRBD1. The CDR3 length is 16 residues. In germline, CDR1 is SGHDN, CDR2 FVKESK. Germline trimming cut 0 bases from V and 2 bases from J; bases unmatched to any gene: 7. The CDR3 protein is CASSQDRQGKAYEQYF. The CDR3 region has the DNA TGTGCCAGCAGCCAAGACCGACAGGGAAAGGCCTACGAGCAGTACTTC.

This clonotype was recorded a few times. The chain's CDR3 is CASSFSGTGVGYTF. The CDR3 nucleotides are TGCGCCAGCAGCTTCTCCGGGACAGGCGTCGGCTACACCTTC. J is TRBJ1-2 and V is TRBV5-1; 8 bases are shared with TRBD1. This CDR3 is built from 14 residues. The J segment lost 8 bases and the V segment lost 2 bases, leaving 8 bases of the junction unmatched. The germline CDR1 and CDR2 sequences are SGHRS and YFSETQ.

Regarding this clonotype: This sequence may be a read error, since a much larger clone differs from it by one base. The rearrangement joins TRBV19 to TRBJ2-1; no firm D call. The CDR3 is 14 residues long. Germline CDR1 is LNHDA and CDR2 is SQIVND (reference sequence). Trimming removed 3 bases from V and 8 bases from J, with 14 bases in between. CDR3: CASSIAPRNYEQFF. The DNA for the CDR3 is TGTGCCAGTAGTATCGCCCCCCGGAACTATGAGCAGTTCTTC. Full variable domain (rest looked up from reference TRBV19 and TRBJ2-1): DGGITQSPKYLFRKEGQNVTLSCEQNLNHDAMYWYRQDPGQGLRLIYYSQIVNDFQKGDIAEGYSVSREKKESFPLTVTSAQKNPTAFYLCASSIAPRNYEQFFGPGTRLTVL.

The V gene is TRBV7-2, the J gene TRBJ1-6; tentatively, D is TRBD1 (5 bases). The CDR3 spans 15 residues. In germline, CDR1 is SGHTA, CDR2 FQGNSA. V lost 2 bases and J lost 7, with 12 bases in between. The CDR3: CASSLQGAGNSPLHF. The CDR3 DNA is TGTGCCAGCAGCTTACAGGGAGCGGGCAATTCACCCCTCCACTTT.

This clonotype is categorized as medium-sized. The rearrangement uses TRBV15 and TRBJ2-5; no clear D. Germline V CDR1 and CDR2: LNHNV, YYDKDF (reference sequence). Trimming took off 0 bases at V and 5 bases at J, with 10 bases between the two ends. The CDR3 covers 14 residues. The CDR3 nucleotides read TGTGCCACCAGCAGAGATAAGGGAAGGGAGACCCAGTACTTC. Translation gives CATSRDKGRETQYF.